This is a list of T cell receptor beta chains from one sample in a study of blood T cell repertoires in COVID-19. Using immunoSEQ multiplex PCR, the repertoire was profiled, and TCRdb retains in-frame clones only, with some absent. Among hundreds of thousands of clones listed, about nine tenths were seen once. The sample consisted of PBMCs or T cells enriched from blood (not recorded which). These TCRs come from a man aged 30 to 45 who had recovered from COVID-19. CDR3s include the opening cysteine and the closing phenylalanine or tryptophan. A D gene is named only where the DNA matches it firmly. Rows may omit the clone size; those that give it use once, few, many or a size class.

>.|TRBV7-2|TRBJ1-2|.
TGTGCCAGCAGCTTAAGTCCAGGGGCATATGGCTACACCTTC
CASSLSPGAYGYTF
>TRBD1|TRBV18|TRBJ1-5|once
TGTGCCAGCTCTACAGACAGGGAGTATCAGCCCCAGCATTTT
CASSTDREYQPQHF
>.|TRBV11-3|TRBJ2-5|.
TGTGCCAGCAGCTTAGGGGCAAGGACAGAAGAGACCCAGTACTTC
CASSLGARTEETQYF
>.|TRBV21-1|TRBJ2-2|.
TGTGCCAGCAGCAAAGGACAGGGGGAGGGGGAGCTGTTTTTT
CASSKGQGEGELFF
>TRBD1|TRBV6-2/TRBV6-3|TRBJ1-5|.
TGTGCCAGCAGTGACAGGGGTGGGAATCAGCCCCAGCATTTT
CASSDRGGNQPQHF
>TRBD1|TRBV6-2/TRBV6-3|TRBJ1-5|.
TGTGCCAGCAGTTACGGCGGGACAGGGCTTAGCAATCAGCCCCAGCATTTT
CASSYGGTGLSNQPQHF
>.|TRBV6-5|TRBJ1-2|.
TGTGCCAGCAGAATTAATGCAGGGGTTGGCTACACCTTC
CASRINAGVGYTF
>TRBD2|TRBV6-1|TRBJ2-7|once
TGTGCCAGCAGTGACTACGGACTAGCGGGGAATCGCCTCTACGAGCAGTACTTC
CASSDYGLAGNRLYEQYF
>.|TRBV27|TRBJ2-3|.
TGTGCCAGCAGTTATACTAGGTCCACAGATACGCAGTATTTT
CASSYTRSTDTQYF
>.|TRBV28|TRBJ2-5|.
TGTGCCAGCAGCCCATTGGGGGCGGGAGAAGAGACCCAGTACTTC
CASSPLGAGEETQYF
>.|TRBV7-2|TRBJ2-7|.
TGTGCCAGCAGCTTCTTCGCGACAGAAGACTACGAGCAGTACTTC
CASSFFATEDYEQYF
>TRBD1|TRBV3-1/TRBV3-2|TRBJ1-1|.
TGTGCCAGCACCCAAACGACAGGGGGACCACTCACTGAAGCTTTCTTT
CASTQTTGGPLTEAFF
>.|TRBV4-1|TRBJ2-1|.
TGCGCCAGCAGCCACGACAGGGAGGATGAGCAGTTCTTC
CASSHDREDEQFF
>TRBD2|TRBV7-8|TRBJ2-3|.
TGTGCCAGCAGCTTGACCCCGAGGGGTTTTACGAGCGGGATGACAGATACGCAGTATTTT
CASSLTPRGFTSGMTDTQYF
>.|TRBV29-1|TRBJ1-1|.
TGCAGCGTTGACAGTTTCATGAACACTGAAGCTTTCTTT
CSVDSFMNTEAFF
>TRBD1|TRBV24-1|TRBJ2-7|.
TGTGCCACCAGTGATTCCGCGACAGGGGAGAGCTCCTACGAGCAGTACTTC
CATSDSATGESSYEQYF
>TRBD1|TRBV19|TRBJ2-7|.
TGTGCCAGTAGTCAATGGGACAGGGGAATCGAGCAGTACTTC
CASSQWDRGIEQYF
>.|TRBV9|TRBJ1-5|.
TGTGCCAGCAGCGCCGGGGAACCCAATCAGCCCCAGCATTTT
CASSAGEPNQPQHF
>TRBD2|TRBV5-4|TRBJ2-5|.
TGTGCCAGCACCGTTAGCGGGGGGGCCTGGGAGACCCAGTACTTC
CASTVSGGAWETQYF
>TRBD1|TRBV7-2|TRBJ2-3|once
TGTGCCAGCAGTTCAGGGACAGTTCAAACTAGCACAGATACGCAGTATTTT
CASSSGTVQTSTDTQYF
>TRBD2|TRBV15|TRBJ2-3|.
TGTGCCACCAGCAGTGATAGCGGGACCCGCACAGATACGCAGTATTTT
CATSSDSGTRTDTQYF
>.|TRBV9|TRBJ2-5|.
TGTGCCAGCAGCGTAGGCAGCGTCGAGACCCAGTACTTC
CASSVGSVETQYF
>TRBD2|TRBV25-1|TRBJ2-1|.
TGTGCCAGCAGTGACGGGGCGGGAGGATTAGAGGATGAGCAGTTCTTC
CASSDGAGGLEDEQFF
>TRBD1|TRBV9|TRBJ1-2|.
TGTGCCAGCAGCGTGACAGGGGCAGATGGCTACACCTTC
CASSVTGADGYTF
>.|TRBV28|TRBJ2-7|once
TGTGCCAGCAGTTTATACCGTGTCTCCCCAGGCGAGCAGTACTTC
CASSLYRVSPGEQYF
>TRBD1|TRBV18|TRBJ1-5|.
TGTGCCAGCTCACAACAACAGGGGGGGCATCAGCCCCAGCATTTT
CASSQQQGGHQPQHF
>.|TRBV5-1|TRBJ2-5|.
TGCGCCAGCAGCTTGCGAGCGGCTCACCAAGAGACCCAGTACTTC
CASSLRAAHQETQYF